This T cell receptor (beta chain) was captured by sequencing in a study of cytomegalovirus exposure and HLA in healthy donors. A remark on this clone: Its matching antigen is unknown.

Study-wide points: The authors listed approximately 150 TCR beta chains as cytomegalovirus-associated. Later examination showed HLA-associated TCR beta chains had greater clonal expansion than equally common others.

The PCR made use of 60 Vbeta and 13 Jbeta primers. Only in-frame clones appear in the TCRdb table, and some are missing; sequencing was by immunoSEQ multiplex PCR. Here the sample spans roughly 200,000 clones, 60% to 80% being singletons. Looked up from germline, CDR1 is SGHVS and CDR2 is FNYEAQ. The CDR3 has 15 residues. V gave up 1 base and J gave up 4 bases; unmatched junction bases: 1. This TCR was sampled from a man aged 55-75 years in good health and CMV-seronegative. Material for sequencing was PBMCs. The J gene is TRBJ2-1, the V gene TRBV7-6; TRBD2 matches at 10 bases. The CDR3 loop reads CASSLGSGGYNEQFF. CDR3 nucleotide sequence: TGTGCCAGCAGCTTAGGTAGCGGGGGGTACAATGAGCAGTTCTTC.